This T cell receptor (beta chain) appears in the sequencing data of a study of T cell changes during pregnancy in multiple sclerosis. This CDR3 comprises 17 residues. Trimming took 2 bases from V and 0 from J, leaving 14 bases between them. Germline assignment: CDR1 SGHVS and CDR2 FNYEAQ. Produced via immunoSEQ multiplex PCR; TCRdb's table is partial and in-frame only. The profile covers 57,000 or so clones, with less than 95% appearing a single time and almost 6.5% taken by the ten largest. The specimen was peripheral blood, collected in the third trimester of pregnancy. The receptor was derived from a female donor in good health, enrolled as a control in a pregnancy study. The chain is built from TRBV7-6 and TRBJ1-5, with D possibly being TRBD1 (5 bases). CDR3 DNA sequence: TGTGCCAGCAGCTTACGAGCGACAGTTAATAGCAATCAGCCCCAGCATTTT. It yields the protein CASSLRATVNSNQPQHF.